This section outlines one TCR beta chain sequence together with its context. There are 16 residues in the CDR3. Trimming removed 8 bases at V and 1 base at J, with 18 bases between. From germline, CDR1 is MNHNY and CDR2 SVGAGI (reference sequence). The repertoire was sequenced with immunoSEQ multiplex PCR; TCRdb's copy has only in-frame clones and lacks some. The sample includes about 730,000 clones, roughly 72% seen only once; the top ten take approximately 1.8%. This entry comes from a study of shared clonotypes between healthy human individuals. This clonotype was obtained from a woman between 25 and 40 years old in good health. The gene calls are TRBV6-6 and TRBJ1-5; D unclear. Sequenced sample: memory CD4+ T cells sorted from blood. Subset noted: CD45RA-negative fraction. CDR3 nucleotide sequence: TGTGCCAGCGTACCGGGCCCCTCGGCCAGCAATCAGCCCCAGCATTTT. Translating gives CASVPGPSASNQPQHF.